Sequencing of this T cell receptor (beta chain) was carried out in a study of T cell changes during pregnancy in multiple sclerosis. Clones were read by immunoSEQ multiplex PCR, and TCRdb kept only the in-frame ones, dropping some. The sample carries some 55,000 clones, around 92% recorded once. Germline assignment: CDR1 MNHEY and CDR2 SVGAGI. Unmatched junction bases numbered 4, after V lost 2 bases and J lost 4 bases. This CDR3 contains 14 residues. The V gene is TRBV6-5, the J gene TRBJ1-2; 7 bases map to TRBD1. The sequence was collected from a female donor in good health, enrolled as a control in a pregnancy study. The specimen was peripheral blood, collected after pregnancy. The CDR3: CASSYGDRVYGYTF. For the CDR3, the DNA is TGTGCCAGCAGTTACGGAGACAGGGTCTATGGCTACACCTTC.